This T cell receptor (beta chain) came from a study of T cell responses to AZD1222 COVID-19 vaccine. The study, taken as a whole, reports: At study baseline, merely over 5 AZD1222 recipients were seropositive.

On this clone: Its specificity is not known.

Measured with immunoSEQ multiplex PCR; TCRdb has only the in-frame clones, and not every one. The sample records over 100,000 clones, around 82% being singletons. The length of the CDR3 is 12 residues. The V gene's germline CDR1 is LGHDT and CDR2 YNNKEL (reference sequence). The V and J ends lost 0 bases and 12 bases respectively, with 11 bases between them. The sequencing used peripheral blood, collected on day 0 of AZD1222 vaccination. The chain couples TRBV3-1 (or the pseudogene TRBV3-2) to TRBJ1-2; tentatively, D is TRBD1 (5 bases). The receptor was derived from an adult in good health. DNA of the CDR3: TGTGCCAGCAGCCAAGATGAAGGGGCCCACACCTTC. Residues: CASSQDEGAHTF.